Sequencing of this T cell receptor (beta chain) was carried out in a study of long-term antiretroviral therapy in people with HIV. V lost 1 base to trimming and J lost 0 bases, with 13 bases between them. The germline V gene encodes CDR1 SEHNR and CDR2 FQNEAQ (reference sequence). The CDR3 has 17 residues. Survey level was the resolution at which the v3.0 immunoSEQ assay ran. Researchers set sequencing to target roughly 40,000-50,000 T-cell genomes per sample. Repertoires were generated with immunoSEQ multiplex PCR, while TCRdb's copy carries only in-frame clones and drops some. The data hold about 34,000 clones, with about 76% observed a single time.

The receptor was isolated from a man aged 18 to 35 with HIV. Sequenced material: unsorted PBMCs, taken 1.9 years after starting antiretroviral therapy. The gene calls are TRBV7-9 and TRBJ2-1; D is perhaps TRBD1 (6 bases). CDR3 region: CASSLVSQGDSYNEQFF. As DNA, the CDR3 is TGTGCCAGCAGCTTAGTTTCACAGGGAGACTCCTACAATGAGCAGTTCTTC.